The 25 T cell receptor beta chains given below trace back to one sample, sequenced in a study of cytomegalovirus exposure and HLA in healthy donors. 60 Vbeta and 13 Jbeta primers were used in PCR. Assay used: immunoSEQ multiplex PCR; TCRdb lists only in-frame clones, some missing. The sample gives 150,000 or so clones, around three quarters of which show up once; roughly 7.1% is in the top ten. Sequencing was carried out using PBMCs. Source of these receptors: a man aged 35 to 55 in good health and CMV-seropositive.

This clone appeared a few times. The CDR3 nucleotides read TGTGCCAGCAGCCAATCGGCGTCAGGGGCGTACAATGAGCAGTTCTTC. Translated, it gives CASSQSASGAYNEQFF. The chain recombines TRBV16 with TRBJ2-1, with a tentative D call TRBD1 (6 bases). CDR1 is KGHSY, CDR2 FQNENV, per germline. V lost 0 bases to trimming and J lost 4 bases, with 13 bases between them. CDR3 length: 16 residues.

This clone was detected a few times. This CDR3 reads CATSRDEDRGNEQFF. CDR3 coding DNA: TGTGCCACCAGCAGAGATGAGGACAGGGGTAATGAGCAGTTCTTC. The V gene is TRBV15, the J gene TRBJ2-1; 9 bases are shared with TRBD1. Germline CDR1 reads LNHNV; CDR2 reads YYDKDF (reference sequence). The V gene end was trimmed by 0 bases and the J gene end by 7 bases; junction bases not matched to a gene: 4. The CDR3 sequence is 15 residues long.

The chain links TRBV19 to TRBJ2-3; a weak D match, TRBD2 (5 bases). From germline, CDR1 is LNHDA and CDR2 SQIVND (reference sequence). V dropped 7 bases and J dropped 4 bases, with 15 bases sitting between them. The CDR3 loop spans 14 amino acids. CDR3 sequence reads: CASTRSAWADTQYF. In DNA form, the CDR3 reads TGTGCCAGTACCCGTAGCGCGTGGGCAGATACGCAGTATTTT.

The chain is built from TRBV4-3 and TRBJ1-6, with a weak D call TRBD1 (6 bases). The CDR3 extends over 15 amino acids. Germline assignment: CDR1 LGHNA and CDR2 YSLEER. V lost 7 bases and J lost 7, with 17 bases in between. In nucleotides, the CDR3 is TGCGCCAGCAACGCGGGGGGCCGAGGGAATTCACCCCTCCACTTT. It encodes CASNAGGRGNSPLHF.

The chain recombines TRBV29-1 with TRBJ2-2; a possible D gene is TRBD2 (6 bases). V was shortened by 6 bases and J by 2 bases, with 13 bases between the two germline ends. Germline V lookup: CDR1 SQVTM, CDR2 ANQGSEA. CDR3 length: 14 residues. Written as DNA, the CDR3 is TGCAGCGTCGCTCCGGGACTCAACACCGGGGAGCTGTTTTTT. Its protein is CSVAPGLNTGELFF.

This clone was recorded a few times. The V call is TRBV4-3, the J call TRBJ1-5; TRBD1 agrees at 7 bases. CDR1 is LGHNA and CDR2 is YSLEER in the germline V gene. The CDR3 extends over 14 amino acids. Trimming cost V 5 bases and J 7 bases; bases outside gene matches: 8. The CDR3 loop reads CASSSTGVGQPQHF. CDR3 DNA: TGCGCCAGCAGCTCAACAGGGGTCGGGCAGCCCCAGCATTTT.

This chain joins TRBV6-5 and TRBJ2-5; D possibly corresponds to TRBD2 (6 bases). Between the trimmed V and J ends, which lost 0 bases and 11 bases, there was a span of 13 bases. Germline V gene data show CDR1 as MNHEY and CDR2 as SVGAGI. The CDR3 runs to 13 residues. The CDR3 spells CASSYSPWGEQYF. The CDR3 DNA sequence: TGTGCCAGCAGTTACTCACCGTGGGGGGAGCAGTACTTC.

The chain carries TRBV6-5 and TRBJ1-1; D remains unclear. The CDR3 length is 13 residues. V was clipped by 9 bases and J by 5 bases, with 16 bases between them. The V gene's germline CDR1 is MNHEY and CDR2 SVGAGI. The CDR3 DNA follows: TGTGCCAGTCGGAGAGACTTGGCGACTGAAGCTTTCTTT. This encodes CASRRDLATEAFF.

The chain couples TRBV29-1 to TRBJ2-1; a possible D gene is TRBD2 (6 bases). Germline CDR1 and CDR2: SQVTM and ANQGSEA. V dropped 3 bases and J dropped 4 bases, with 13 bases sitting between them. The length of the CDR3 is 14 residues. The CDR3 sequence: CSVEDGTYYNEQFF. DNA of the CDR3: TGCAGCGTTGAGGACGGGACTTATTACAATGAGCAGTTCTTC.

V is TRBV27 and J is TRBJ2-5, with D possibly being TRBD1 (5 bases). Per germline, CDR1 MNHEY and CDR2 SMNVEV (reference sequence). CDR3 length: 14 residues. Trimming removed 6 bases from V and 4 bases from J, with 15 bases in between. CDR3 DNA sequence: TGTGCCAGCAGCTCCACAATTGGGGCAGAGACCCAGTACTTC. It specifies CASSSTIGAETQYF.

The V call is TRBV6-5, the J call TRBJ1-6; 10 positions match TRBD1. Per the germline V gene, CDR1 is MNHEY and CDR2 is SVGAGI. This CDR3 spans 15 amino acids. V lost 2 bases and J lost 8; bases outside the gene matches: 3. CDR3 nucleotides: TGTGCCAGCAGTTACGGACAGGGGGTTCATTCACCCCTCCACTTT. This sequence encodes CASSYGQGVHSPLHF.

The rearrangement joins TRBV4-1 to TRBJ1-2; perhaps TRBD1 as D (6 bases). Germline V CDR1 and CDR2: MGHRA, YSYEKL. The CDR3 sequence is 18 residues long. The V and J ends lost 0 bases and 2 bases respectively, with 19 bases between them. The DNA of the CDR3 is TGCGCCAGCAGCCAAGAGGGGGGGGAAGGGGGATCGAACTATGGCTACACCTTC. Protein: CASSQEGGEGGSNYGYTF.

This chain's CDR3 is CASTRSGSSGNTIYF. The DNA for the CDR3 is TGTGCCAGCACCAGGAGTGGGAGCTCTGGAAACACCATATATTTT. This chain connects TRBV9 to TRBJ1-3; D remains unclear. Germline V CDR1 and CDR2: SGDLS, YYNGEE. This CDR3 has 15 residues. V lost 6 bases and J lost 0, with 13 bases in between.

V is TRBV7-9 and J is TRBJ1-5; D unresolved. The CDR3 spans 13 residues. Germline CDR1 reads SEHNR; CDR2 reads FQNEAQ (reference sequence). Trimming stripped 3 bases from V and 6 bases from J, with 9 bases between. Here the CDR3 DNA reads TGTGCCAGCAGCTTGCTACCCGGTCAGCCCCAGCATTTT. It yields the protein CASSLLPGQPQHF. Based on the CDR3 plus reference TRBV7-9 and TRBJ1-5, the full variable domain is DTGVSQNPRHKITKRGQNVTFRCDPISEHNRLYWYRQTLGQGPEFLTYFQNEAQLEKSRLLSDRFSAERPKGSFSTLEIQRTEQGDSAMYLCASSLLPGQPQHFGDGTRLSIL.

The chain links TRBV7-2 to TRBJ1-6; D is undetermined. The CDR3 runs 15 residues. V shed 3 bases and J shed 9 bases, with 15 bases lying between them. Germline CDR1 is SGHTA and CDR2 is FQGNSA. This CDR3 is CASSLGANPSSPLHF. The CDR3, as DNA: TGTGCCAGCAGCTTGGGTGCTAATCCTAGTTCACCCCTCCACTTT.

Details on this clone: Relative to the germline gene, one junction end is altered; a read error may explain this. The gene calls are TRBV7-9 and TRBJ1-1, with 7 bases matching TRBD1. Germline V gene sequence: CDR1 SEHNR, CDR2 FQNEAQ (reference sequence). CDR3 length: 13 residues. CDR3 sequence (DNA): TGTTCCAGCAGTCCCCGACAGGGAGAAGAAGCTTTCTTT. Protein product: CSSSPRQGEEAFF.

The chain recombines TRBV5-6 with TRBJ1-1; 9 positions agree with TRBD1. Germline V gene data show CDR1 as SGHDT and CDR2 as YYEEEE. CDR3 length equals 12 residues. The trim removed 4 bases at V and 6 bases at J, leaving 1 base unmatched. The CDR3 nucleotides read TGTGCCAGCAGCCGGACAGGGGCTGAAGCTTTCTTT. This codes for CASSRTGAEAFF.

This chain links TRBV6-5 with TRBJ2-7; 7 bases match TRBD1. V gave up 5 bases and J gave up 1 base; unmatched junction bases: 2. Germline CDR1 is MNHEY and CDR2 is SVGAGI. This CDR3 region has 13 residues. DNA of the CDR3: TGTGCCAGCAGTCGGGACAGATCCTACGAGCAGTACTTC. Amino acid sequence: CASSRDRSYEQYF.

The CDR3 nucleotides are TGCGCCAGCAGCCGCGAGATAATCACAGATACGCAGTATTTT. Residues: CASSREIITDTQYF. The chain recombines TRBV4-1 with TRBJ2-3; D is uncertain. This CDR3 has 14 residues. Germline CDR1 and CDR2: MGHRA and YSYEKL. The V gene lost 4 bases and the J gene lost 2 bases, with 10 bases spanning the gap.

The CDR3 sequence: CACHEGAQVYGYTF. As DNA, the CDR3 is TGTGCCTGCCACGAGGGGGCGCAAGTCTATGGCTACACCTTC. This rearrangement joins TRBV30 to TRBJ1-2; 7 nucleotides agree with TRBD1. J was trimmed by 4 bases and V by 6 bases; bases with no gene match: 11. This CDR3 spans 14 amino acids. Germline V gene data show CDR1 as GTSNPN and CDR2 as SVGIG (reference sequence). The variable domain in full, with the rest retrieved from reference TRBV30 and TRBJ1-2, is SQTIHQWPATLVQPVGSPLSLECTVEGTSNPNLYWYRQAAGRGLQLLFYSVGIGQISSEVPQNLSASRPQDRQFILSSKKLLLSDSGFYLCACHEGAQVYGYTFGSGTRLTVV.

The genes are TRBV7-2 and TRBJ2-7; tentative D call: TRBD1 (6 bases). Deletions cut 5 bases from V and 11 bases from J, with 13 bases between. Germline CDR1 is SGHTA and CDR2 is FQGNSA. This CDR3 is 11 amino acids long. The CDR3 sequence: CASSAGQRKYF. CDR3 in DNA: TGTGCCAGCAGCGCAGGACAGAGGAAGTACTTC.

The chain couples TRBV7-3 to TRBJ1-2, with a possible D match to TRBD1 (5 bases). Germline V gene lookup returns CDR1 SGHTA and CDR2 FQGTGA. This CDR3 is built from 13 residues. The ends were cut back, 7 bases at V and 9 bases at J, with 18 bases in the middle. The CDR3 coding sequence is TGTGCCAGCACCATGGGGGGGAGACGGAGCTACACCTTC. Its protein is CASTMGGRRSYTF.

The chain uses TRBV10-3 and TRBJ1-4, with D perhaps matching TRBD1 (5 bases). This CDR3 has 14 residues. V was clipped by 2 bases and J by 5 bases, with 9 bases between them. Germline-derived CDR1 and CDR2 are ENHRY and SYGVKD. DNA for the CDR3: TGTGCCATCAGTGAGGCGGGACTCAATGAAAAACTGTTTTTT. Amino acid sequence: CAISEAGLNEKLFF.

This clone came up a few times. The chain joins TRBV4-3 to TRBJ2-1, with 9 nucleotides matching TRBD2. The germline gives CDR1 LGHNA, CDR2 YSLEER. The trim removed 1 base at V and 7 bases at J, leaving 11 bases unmatched. The CDR3 contains 17 residues. CDR3 amino acids: CASSQGLAGAPGNEQFF. DNA for the CDR3: TGCGCCAGCAGCCAAGGGTTAGCGGGGGCTCCTGGGAATGAGCAGTTCTTC.

The chain is built from TRBV5-1 and TRBJ1-1; a possible D gene is TRBD1 (5 bases). The CDR3 sequence is 13 residues long. Germline V lookup: CDR1 SGHRS, CDR2 YFSETQ. Trimming cost V 6 bases and J 6 bases, with 15 bases left between them. CDR3 in DNA: TGCGCCAGCAACTCCGGGGGAGGGCCTGAAGCTTTCTTT. It translates to CASNSGGGPEAFF.